The 14 T cell receptor beta chains reported below all come from one sample, sequenced in a study of Ad26.COV2.S vaccination and SARS-CoV-2 variants. Clones were sequenced by immunoSEQ multiplex PCR, and TCRdb holds only the in-frame ones, with some missing. The sample has 300,000 to 400,000 clones, about 91% seen once. Sequences were derived from peripheral blood, sampled after recovery from COVID-19. Every receptor here comes from a human donor who had recovered from COVID-19.

This clone has only one observation. This chain links TRBV5-6 with TRBJ1-2; a possible D gene is TRBD1 (6 bases). Trimming pared 6 bases from V and 8 bases from J, leaving 17 bases between. CDR1 is SGHDT, CDR2 YYEEEE, per germline. The CDR3 has 13 residues. The CDR3 DNA reads TGTGCCAGCACCGTGGACAGTGGAACCGGCTACACCTTC. Its translation: CASTVDSGTGYTF.

V and J are TRBV13 and TRBJ1-1, with 8 bases identical to TRBD1. The ends lost 6 bases at V and 6 bases at J; junction bases unmatched: 6. Germline V gene lookup returns CDR1 PRHDT and CDR2 FYEKMQ (reference sequence). The CDR3 totals 13 residues. Here the CDR3 DNA reads TGTGCCAGCAGTCTCGGGACAGGTCCTGAAGCTTTCTTT. Its protein is CASSLGTGPEAFF.

This clone was picked up a small number of times. This sequence joins TRBV3-1 (or the pseudogene TRBV3-2) and TRBJ1-2; D is perhaps TRBD1 (5 bases). The CDR3 is 14 residues long. Per germline, CDR1 LGHDT and CDR2 YNNKEL (reference sequence). The V end was cut by 4 bases, the J end by 8 bases, with 17 bases between. CDR3 region: CASSPLTQGLGYTF. The CDR3 nucleotides are TGTGCCAGCAGCCCTCTAACCCAGGGTTTGGGCTACACCTTC.

The rearrangement links TRBV11-2 to TRBJ2-7; no reliable D call. Looked up from germline, CDR1 is SGHAT and CDR2 is FQNNGV. This CDR3 is 14 amino acids long. The V end was cut by 1 base, the J end by 4 bases, with 11 bases between. CDR3 DNA: TGTGCCAGCAGCTTAGCGGCCGGGCGGTACGAGCAGTACTTC. Translation: CASSLAAGRYEQYF.

This clone was counted a few times. The chain is built from TRBV15 and TRBJ1-1, with a tentative D call TRBD1 (5 bases). The germline V and J ends were trimmed by 0 bases and 6 bases, with 14 bases remaining between them. This CDR3 is built from 15 residues. CDR1 and CDR2 from the germline V gene are LNHNV and YYDKDF (reference sequence). The CDR3 DNA follows: TGTGCCACCAGCAGAGATAGTGGGGGTAGCGCTGAAGCTTTCTTT. Its translation is CATSRDSGGSAEAFF.

CDR3 nucleotide sequence: TGTGCCAGCAGGGACACTGAAGCTTTCTTT. Protein: CASRDTEAFF. This sequence joins TRBV25-1 and TRBJ1-1; no reliable D call. The CDR3 spans 10 residues. V gave up 6 bases and J gave up 3 bases, with 2 bases separating them. Per the germline V gene, CDR1 is MGHDK and CDR2 is SYGVNS.

This chain connects TRBV5-4 to TRBJ1-2; 7 nucleotides align to TRBD1. There are 13 residues in the CDR3. Germline V gives CDR1 SGHNT, CDR2 YYREEE (reference sequence). The ends lost 0 bases at V and 6 bases at J; junction bases unmatched: 2. The CDR3 nucleotides are TGTGCCAGCAGCTTGGACAGGGGTCATGGCTACACCTTC. It is translated as CASSLDRGHGYTF.

The genes are TRBV5-3 and TRBJ2-2, with TRBD2 matching over 9 bases. TRBV5-3 is designated an ORF whose function remains uncertain. J was trimmed by 2 bases and V by 0 bases; bases with no gene match: 11. The CDR3 is 19 residues long. DNA for the CDR3: TGTGCCAGAAGCTTGGTCCCCAACAAGCGGGGGGATAACACCGGGGAGCTGTTTTTT. Encoded protein: CARSLVPNKRGDNTGELFF.

The chain has TRBV6-5 and TRBJ2-7; possible D gene TRBD1, 6 bases. V lost 2 bases to trimming and J lost 2 bases, with 13 bases between them. CDR3 size: 15 residues. Germline V gene data show CDR1 as MNHEY and CDR2 as SVGAGI. The CDR3 region has the DNA TGTGCCAGCAGTTACGGTCCAGGGGTCCCCTACGAGCAGTACTTC. Translating it yields CASSYGPGVPYEQYF.

V is TRBV5-1 and J is TRBJ1-4, with D possibly matching TRBD1 (6 bases). Germline CDR1 SGHRS, CDR2 YFSETQ. The V end lost 1 base, the J end lost 7 bases, and 14 bases lay between the germline ends. The CDR3 covers 15 residues. The CDR3 loop reads CASSLRTGGGEKLFF. DNA for the CDR3: TGCGCCAGCAGCTTGAGGACGGGGGGCGGTGAAAAACTGTTTTTT.

In the case of this clone: This same CDR3 is encoded by further DNA sequences in the sample. The genes are TRBV7-2 and TRBJ1-2, with 7 bases lining up with TRBD1. Germline CDR1 and CDR2: SGHTA and FQGNSA. This CDR3 is built from 14 residues. Trimming removed 1 base from V and 3 bases from J; junction bases left unmatched: 2. The CDR3 protein is CASSLGGGDYGYTF. DNA of the CDR3: TGTGCCAGCAGCTTAGGAGGGGGCGACTATGGCTACACCTTC.

The chain links TRBV2 to TRBJ2-1; unclear D gene. This CDR3 has 10 amino acids. The germline gives CDR1 SNHLY, CDR2 FYNNEI. The ends were cut back, 8 bases at V and 7 bases at J, with 6 bases in the middle. The CDR3 here is CASLGNEQFF. The CDR3, as DNA: TGTGCCAGCCTAGGGAATGAGCAGTTCTTC.

This clone was counted a single time. The J gene is TRBJ1-2, the V gene TRBV28, with 9 bases fitting TRBD1. The CDR3 is 17 amino acids. V shed 4 bases and J 2 bases; nucleotides not matched to a gene: 11. Germline loops: CDR1 MDHEN, CDR2 SYDVKM. Here the CDR3 DNA reads TGTGCCAGCAGTTCCCCGGGGACAGGGCCTGTAAACTATGGCTACACCTTC. Protein product: CASSSPGTGPVNYGYTF.

The chain recombines TRBV7-9 with TRBJ2-7; TRBD2 aligns across 7 bases. Losses at the gene ends were 2 bases for V and 2 bases for J; bases not matched to a gene: 6. This CDR3 is 15 amino acids long. CDR1 and CDR2 (germline): SEHNR, FQNEAQ (reference sequence). The CDR3 DNA sequence: TGTGCCAGCAGCTTATTTAGCGGGCGGCCCTACGAGCAGTACTTC. Translating it yields CASSLFSGRPYEQYF.